A selection of T cell receptor delta chains follows, all from one sample in a study of gammadelta T cells in human blood. TCRdb redid the clone calls on the RT-PCR reads with CATT. Seen here are roughly 900 delta-chain clones, 18% observed once, and the top ten hold around 15%. The sequencing sample was made of Vgamma9Vdelta2 gamma-delta T cells from fetal blood. These receptors were taken from a human fetus. The CDR3 runs from the conserved cysteine through the conserved F or W. A D gene is named only where the DNA matches it firmly. Clone size is not always given. Where it is, it says once, few, many or a class for expanded clones.

V gene,J gene,clone size,CDR3 length,D gene,CDR3 protein,CDR3 DNA
TRDV2,TRDJ3,large,20,TRDD3,CACDTSTGGYGSWDTRQMFF,TGTGCCTGTGACACTTCAACTGGGGGATACGGCTCCTGGGACACCCGACAGATGTTTTTC
TRDV2,TRDJ3,large,20,TRDD3,CACDTVLGDVSSWDTRQMFF,TGTGCCTGTGACACCGTACTGGGGGATGTGAGCTCCTGGGACACCCGACAGATGTTTTTC
TRDV2,TRDJ3,large,19,TRDD3,CACDNWGTSSSWDTRQMFF,TGTGCCTGTGACAACTGGGGGACCTCTAGCTCCTGGGACACCCGACAGATGTTTTTC
TRDV2,TRDJ2,large,17,TRDD3,CACDTLSVLGDTAQLFF,TGTGCCTGTGACACTCTCTCTGTACTGGGGGATACAGCACAACTCTTCTTT
TRDV2,TRDJ3,large,18,TRDD3,CACDLLGDSSWDTRQMFF,TGTGCCTGTGACCTACTGGGGGATAGCTCCTGGGACACCCGACAGATGTTTTTC
TRDV2,TRDJ2,large,20,TRDD3,CACDPVLGTIPRNLTAQLFF,TGTGCCTGTGATCCCGTACTGGGGACAATCCCTCGCAATTTGACAGCACAACTCTTCTTT
TRDV2,TRDJ3,medium-sized,18,TRDD3,CACDTGGSLRWDTRQMFF,TGTGCCTGTGACACTGGGGGATCCCTACGCTGGGACACCCGACAGATGTTTTTC
TRDV2,TRDJ3,medium-sized,18,TRDD3,CACDTGWGIQWDTRQMFF,TGTGCCTGTGACACCGGCTGGGGGATACAATGGGACACCCGACAGATGTTTTTC
TRDV2,TRDJ3,few,19,TRDD3,CACDTVLGAVSWDTRQMFF,TGTGCCTGTGACACCGTACTGGGGGCCGTCTCCTGGGACACCCGACAGATGTTTTTC
TRDV2,TRDJ1,large,14,TRDD3,CACDTWGTTDKLIF,TGTGCCTGTGACACCTGGGGGACCACCGATAAACTCATCTTT
TRDV2,TRDJ2,large,17,.,CACDTVGWGPPTAQLFF,TGTGCCTGTGACACCGTAGGATGGGGGCCCCCTACAGCACAACTCTTCTTT
TRDV2,TRDJ3,large,22,TRDD3,CACDPPLTGGYAESWDTRQMFF,TGTGCCTGTGACCCTCCCCTTACTGGGGGATACGCAGAGTCCTGGGACACCCGACAGATGTTTTTC
TRDV2,TRDJ3,large,17,TRDD3,CACDTVRDTGAGRQMFF,TGTGCCTGTGACACCGTGAGGGATACTGGGGCTGGCCGACAGATGTTTTTC
TRDV2,TRDJ3,.,21,TRDD3,CACDTAVGDTKGSWDTRQMFF,TGTGCCTGTGACACGGCGGTGGGGGATACGAAAGGCTCCTGGGACACCCGACAGATGTTTTTC
TRDV2,TRDJ1,large,19,TRDD3,CACDTLTGGYGNPTDKLIF,TGTGCCTGTGACACCCTTACTGGGGGATACGGGAATCCCACCGATAAACTCATCTTT